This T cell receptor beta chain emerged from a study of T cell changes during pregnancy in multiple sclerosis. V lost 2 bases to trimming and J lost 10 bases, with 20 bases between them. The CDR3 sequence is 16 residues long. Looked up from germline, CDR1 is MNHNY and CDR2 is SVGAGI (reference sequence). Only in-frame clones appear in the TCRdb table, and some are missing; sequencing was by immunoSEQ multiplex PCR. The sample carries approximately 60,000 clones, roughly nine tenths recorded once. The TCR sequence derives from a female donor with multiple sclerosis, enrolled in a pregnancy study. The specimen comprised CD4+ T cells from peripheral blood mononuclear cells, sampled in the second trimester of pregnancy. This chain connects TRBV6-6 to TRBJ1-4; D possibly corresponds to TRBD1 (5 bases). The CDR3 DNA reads TGTGCCAGCAGTTACCCCCCGGGACCGGGAGAAGGAAAACTGTTTTTT. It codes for CASSYPPGPGEGKLFF.